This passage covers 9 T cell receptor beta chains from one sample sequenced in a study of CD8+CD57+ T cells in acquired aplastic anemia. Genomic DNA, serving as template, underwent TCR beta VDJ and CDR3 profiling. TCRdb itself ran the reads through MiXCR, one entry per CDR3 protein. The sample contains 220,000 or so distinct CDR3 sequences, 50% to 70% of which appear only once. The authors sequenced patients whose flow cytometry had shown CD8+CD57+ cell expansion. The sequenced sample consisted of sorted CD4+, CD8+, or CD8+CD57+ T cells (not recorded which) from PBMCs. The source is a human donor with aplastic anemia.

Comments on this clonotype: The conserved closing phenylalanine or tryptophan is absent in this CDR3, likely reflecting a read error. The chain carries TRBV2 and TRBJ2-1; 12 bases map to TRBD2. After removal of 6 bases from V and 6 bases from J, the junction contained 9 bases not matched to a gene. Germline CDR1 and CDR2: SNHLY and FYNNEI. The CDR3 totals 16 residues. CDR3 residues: CASRSLTSGGLNEQFL. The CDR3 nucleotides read TGTGCCAGCAGGAGCCTCACTAGCGGGGGGCTCAATGAGCAGTTCCTC.

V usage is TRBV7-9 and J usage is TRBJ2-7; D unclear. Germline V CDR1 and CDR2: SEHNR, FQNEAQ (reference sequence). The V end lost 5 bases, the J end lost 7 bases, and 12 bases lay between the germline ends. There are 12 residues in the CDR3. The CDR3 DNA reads TGTGCCAGCAGCCCCCTCCCGGAGGAGCAGTACTTC. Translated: CASSPLPEEQYF.

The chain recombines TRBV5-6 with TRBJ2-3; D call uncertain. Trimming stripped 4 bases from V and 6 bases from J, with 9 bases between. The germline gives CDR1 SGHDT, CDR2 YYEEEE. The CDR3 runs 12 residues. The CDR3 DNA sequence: TGTGCCAGCAGCGGGGTTCGGGATACGCAGTATTTT. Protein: CASSGVRDTQYF. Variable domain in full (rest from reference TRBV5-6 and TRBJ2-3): DAGVTQSPTHLIKTRGQQVTLRCSPKSGHDTVSWYQQALGQGPQFIFQYYEEEERQRGNFPDRFSGHQFPNYSSELNVNALLLGDSALYLCASSGVRDTQYFGPGTRLTVL.

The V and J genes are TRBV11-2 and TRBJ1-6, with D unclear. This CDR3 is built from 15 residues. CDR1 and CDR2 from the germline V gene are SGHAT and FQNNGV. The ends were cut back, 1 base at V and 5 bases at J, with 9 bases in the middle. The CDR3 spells CASSLGRSNNSPLHF. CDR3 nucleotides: TGTGCCAGCAGCTTAGGTCGGAGTAATAATTCACCCCTCCACTTT.

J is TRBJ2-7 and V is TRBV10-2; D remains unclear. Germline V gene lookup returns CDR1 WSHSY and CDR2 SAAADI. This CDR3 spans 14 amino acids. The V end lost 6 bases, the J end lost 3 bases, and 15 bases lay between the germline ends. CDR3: CASRSQDDLYEQYV. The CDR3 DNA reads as TGCGCCAGCAGGTCTCAGGACGACCTCTACGAGCAGTACGTC.

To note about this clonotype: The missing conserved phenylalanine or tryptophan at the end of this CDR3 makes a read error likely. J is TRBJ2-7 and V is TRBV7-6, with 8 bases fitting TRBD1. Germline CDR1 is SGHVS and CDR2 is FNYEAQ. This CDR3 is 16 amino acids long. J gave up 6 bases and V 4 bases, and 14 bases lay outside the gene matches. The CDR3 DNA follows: TGTGCCAGCAGCTCTGGGCCGTTCGGACAGGGCGCCGAGCAGTACTTA. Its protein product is CASSSGPFGQGAEQYL.

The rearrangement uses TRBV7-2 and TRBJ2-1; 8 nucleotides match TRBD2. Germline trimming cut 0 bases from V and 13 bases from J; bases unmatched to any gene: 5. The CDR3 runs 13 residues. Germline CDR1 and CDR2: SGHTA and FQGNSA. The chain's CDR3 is CASSLALAGGQFF. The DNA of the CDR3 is TGTGCCAGCAGCTTAGCGCTGGCGGGGGGCCAGTTCTTC.

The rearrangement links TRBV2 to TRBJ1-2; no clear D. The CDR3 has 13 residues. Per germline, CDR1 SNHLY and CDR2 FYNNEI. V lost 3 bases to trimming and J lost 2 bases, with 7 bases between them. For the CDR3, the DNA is TGTGCCAGCAGTGATGGCGGGAACTATGGCTACACCTTC. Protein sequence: CASSDGGNYGYTF. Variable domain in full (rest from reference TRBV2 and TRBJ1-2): EPEVTQTPSHQVTQMGQEVILRCVPISNHLYFYWYRQILGQKVEFLVSFYNNEISEKSEIFDDQFSVERPDGSNFTLKIRSTKLEDSAMYFCASSDGGNYGYTFGSGTRLTVV.

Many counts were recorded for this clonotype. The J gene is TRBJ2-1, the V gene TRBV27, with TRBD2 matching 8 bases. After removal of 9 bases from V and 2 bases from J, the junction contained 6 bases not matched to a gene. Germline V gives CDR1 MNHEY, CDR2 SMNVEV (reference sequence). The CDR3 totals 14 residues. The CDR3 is CASNSGGAYNEQFF. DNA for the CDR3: TGTGCCAGTAACAGCGGGGGCGCCTACAATGAGCAGTTCTTC.